This entry is about one T cell receptor (beta chain). The target antigen is unknown. Regarding time point: neoterminal ileum biopsy at postoperative endoscopy, about 6 months after surgery. The CDR3 is 13 amino acids. The germline CDR1 and CDR2 sequences are KGHSH and LQKENI. The ends were cut back, 6 bases at V and 3 bases at J, with 9 bases in the middle. These data belong to a study of T cell repertoires in ileal Crohn's disease. Overall study results and limits: The median delay to postoperative endoscopy was approximately 7.5 months. All patients with clonality above 26.8% had endoscopic recurrence.

Per sample, roughly 500 nanograms of biopsy DNA were TCRB immunosequenced. The table came from immunoSEQ multiplex PCR; TCRdb's copy has only in-frame clones and leaves some out. The table lists about 10,000 clones, more than 80% of them singletons, with more than 12% in the top ten. The sequence was obtained from an adult with Crohn's disease. The specimen sequenced was ileal tissue. The chain has TRBV18 and TRBJ2-1; tentatively, D is TRBD2 (5 bases). DNA of the CDR3: TGTGCCAGCTCGGGCGACTACTACAATGAGCAGTTCTTC. Translated, it gives CASSGDYYNEQFF. Supplemented by reference TRBV18 and TRBJ2-1, the full variable domain reads NAGVMQNPRHLVRRRGQEARLRCSPMKGHSHVYWYRQLPEEGLKFMVYLQKENIIDESGMPKERFSAEFPKEGPSILRIQQVVRGDSAAYFCASSGDYYNEQFFGPGTRLTVL.